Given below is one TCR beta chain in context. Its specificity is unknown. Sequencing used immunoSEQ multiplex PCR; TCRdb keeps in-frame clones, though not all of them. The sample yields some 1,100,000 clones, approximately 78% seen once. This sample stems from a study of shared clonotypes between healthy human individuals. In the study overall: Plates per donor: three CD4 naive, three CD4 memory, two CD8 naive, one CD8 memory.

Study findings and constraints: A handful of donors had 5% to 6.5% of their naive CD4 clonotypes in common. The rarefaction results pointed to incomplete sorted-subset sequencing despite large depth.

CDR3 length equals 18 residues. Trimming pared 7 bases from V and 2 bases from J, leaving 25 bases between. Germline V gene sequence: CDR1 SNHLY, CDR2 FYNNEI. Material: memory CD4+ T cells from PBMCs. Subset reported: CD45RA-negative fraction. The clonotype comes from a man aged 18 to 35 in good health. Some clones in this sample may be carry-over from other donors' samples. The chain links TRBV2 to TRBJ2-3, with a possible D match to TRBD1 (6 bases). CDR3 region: CASIPGPGASTYTDTQYF. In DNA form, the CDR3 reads TGTGCCAGCATTCCGGGGCCAGGGGCGTCCACCTACACAGATACGCAGTATTTT.